Presented here are 5 T cell receptor beta chains from one specimen sequenced in a study of CD8 T cells in ankylosing spondylitis. General observations from the study: Blood from ankylosing spondylitis patients appeared to carry a characteristic roughly eight-variant TCR beta motif.

TCRdb fed the 5' RACE reads into MiXCR, producing one record per CDR3 protein. The sample lists about 540,000 distinct CDR3 sequences; roughly 13% were seen once. These receptors have no known antigen. Sequenced input: blood, either unsorted or a sorted T cell fraction (not recorded which). These receptors originate from a male donor with ankylosing spondylitis.

A few counts support this clonotype. The chain carries TRBV11-3 and TRBJ2-3, with 15 bases matching TRBD2. The V segment lost 4 bases and the J segment 4 bases; nucleotides outside the gene matches: 6. CDR3 length: 17 amino acids. Germline V lookup: CDR1 SGHNT, CDR2 YENEEA. CDR3 in amino acids: CASSSGLAGGRPDTQYF. The DNA of the CDR3 is TGTGCCAGCAGCTCCGGACTAGCGGGAGGGCGGCCAGATACGCAGTATTTT. The entire variable domain, with the rest obtained from reference TRBV11-3 and TRBJ2-3, is as follows: EAGVVQSPRYKIIEKKQPVAFWCNPISGHNTLYWYLQNLGQGPELLIRYENEEAVDDSQLPKDRFSAERLKGVDSTLKIQPAELGDSAVYLCASSSGLAGGRPDTQYFGPGTRLTVL.

This rearrangement joins TRBV12-3 or TRBV12-4 to TRBJ1-5, with D perhaps TRBD1 (5 bases). This CDR3 has 14 residues. V lost 3 bases and J 3 bases, leaving 9 bases between the germline ends. CDR3 DNA: TGTGCCAGCAGTTTGGGGCCACCCAATCAGCCCCAGCATTTT. This gives the protein CASSLGPPNQPQHF.

The table lists this clonotype with a few counts. The CDR3 region has the DNA TGTGCCAGCAGCGTCGACCCGGGAGGACGACCGCATACGCAGTATTTT. Amino acid sequence: CASSVDPGGRPHTQYF. V is TRBV9 and J is TRBJ2-3; 7 nucleotides match TRBD2. CDR1 is SGDLS, CDR2 YYNGEE, per germline. V trimming: 2 bases; J trimming: 7 bases; junction bases outside the gene matches: 13. This CDR3 contains 16 residues.

This clonotype was recorded at least ten times. V is TRBV12-3 or TRBV12-4 and J is TRBJ2-2, with D hard to call. This CDR3 has 12 amino acids. Trimming shortened V by 6 bases and J by 6 bases, and 8 bases separated the two germline ends. The CDR3 DNA reads as TGTGCCAGCAGCCCGGCCGCCGGGGAGCTGTTTTTT. Protein: CASSPAAGELFF.

This clonotype was detected a few times. The chain recombines TRBV5-1 with TRBJ2-5, with a tentative D call TRBD1 (7 bases). The CDR3 is made up of 15 amino acids. Germline V gene lookup returns CDR1 SGHRS and CDR2 YFSETQ. V dropped 3 bases and J dropped 3 bases, with 15 bases sitting between them. The DNA of the CDR3 is TGCGCCAGCAGCTCCAGGGGGGACCGCGAAGAGACCCAGTACTTC. This codes for CASSSRGDREETQYF.